Sequencing of this TCR beta chain was carried out in a study of CD8 T cells in ankylosing spondylitis. Overall study results and limits: Reactive arthritis synovial fluid and blood previously showed some of these motif variants.

TCRdb reanalysed the 5' RACE reads using MiXCR and keeps one entry per CDR3 protein. Here the sample spans 210,000 or so distinct CDR3 sequences, roughly 24% being singletons. The CDR3 has 10 amino acids. Trimming removed 4 bases at V and 10 bases at J, with 8 bases between. Germline loops: CDR1 SGHDT, CDR2 YYEEEE. This clonotype showed up many times. Its antigen is unknown. Sequenced sample: blood, either unsorted or a sorted T cell fraction (not recorded which). V usage is TRBV5-6 and J usage is TRBJ1-2; D not resolved. The source of this sequence is a male donor with ankylosing spondylitis or in good health (not recorded which). CDR3 sequence reads: CASSGRVYTF. The CDR3 nucleotides are TGTGCCAGCAGCGGGCGAGTCTACACCTTC.